The rows below give T cell receptor beta chains drawn from one sample of a study of blood T cell repertoires in COVID-19. Clones were sequenced by immunoSEQ multiplex PCR, and TCRdb holds only the in-frame ones, with some missing. The repertoire has about 97,000 clones, roughly nine tenths of them found once; the top ten carry 17%. The source material was peripheral blood. Receptor source: a man aged 50-59 years with acute or convalescent COVID-19. Both conserved end residues are part of each CDR3.

>TRBV19|TRBJ2-1
CASRGTISKFSYNEQFF
>TRBV14|TRBJ1-3
CASSQERRSAGNTIYF
>TRBV29-1|TRBJ1-1
CSVSPGPEAFF
>TRBV2|TRBJ1-4
CASSDRGLSNEKLFF
>TRBV7-7|TRBJ1-5
CASSLEAGGRYSNQPQHF
>TRBV9|TRBJ2-5
CASSVASGETQYF
>TRBV7-9|TRBJ1-6
CAGRDREFSPLHF
>TRBV11-3|TRBJ1-1
CASSPRTGGQNTEAFF
>TRBV2|TRBJ2-3
CASTELAGGTDTQYF
>TRBV12-3/TRBV12-4|TRBJ1-5
CASTQGLGPQHF
>TRBV5-1|TRBJ1-1
CASSLGAGGIGTEAFF